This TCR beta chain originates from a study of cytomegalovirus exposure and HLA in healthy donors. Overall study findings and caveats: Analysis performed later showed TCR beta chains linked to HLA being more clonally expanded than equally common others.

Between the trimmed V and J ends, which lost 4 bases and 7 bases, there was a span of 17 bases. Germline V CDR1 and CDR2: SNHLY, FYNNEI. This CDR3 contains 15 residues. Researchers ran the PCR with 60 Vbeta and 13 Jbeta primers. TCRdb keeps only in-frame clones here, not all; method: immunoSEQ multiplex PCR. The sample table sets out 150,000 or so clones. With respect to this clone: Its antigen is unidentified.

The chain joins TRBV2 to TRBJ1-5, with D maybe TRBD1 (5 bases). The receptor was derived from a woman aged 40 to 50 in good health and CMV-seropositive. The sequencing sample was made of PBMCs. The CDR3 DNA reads TGTGCCAGCAGTGGGGGTCAGGGCTCCTACCAGCCCCAGCATTTT. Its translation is CASSGGQGSYQPQHF.